The clone carrying this T cell receptor (beta chain) was detected many times. Its antigen is undetermined. These data originate in a study of post-analysis software for immune sequencing data. Study-wide background: The study covered relapsing-remitting, secondary progressive and progressive-relapsing courses of multiple sclerosis.

Unique molecular identifiers were built into the TCR beta cDNA libraries. Starting from roughly 1.1 to 9.2 million T cells, the study yielded about half a million cDNA molecules. TCRdb called the PCR reads again in MiXCR, with one record for every CDR3 protein. Altogether hundreds of thousands of distinct CDR3 sequences are present, approximately 30% being singletons, with the ten largest covering roughly 0.57%. Overall study results and limits: Significantly decreased normalized Chao1 diversity was recorded for multiple sclerosis patients relative to controls.

The sequence derives from a girl aged 10 to 17 with multiple sclerosis. The sample was blood.

CDR3 nucleotides: TGTGCCAGCACCTTTCAGGGTAACGGCTATGGCTACACCTTC. Amino acid sequence: CASTFQGNGYGYTF. The chain combines TRBV12-3 or TRBV12-4 with TRBJ1-2; tentative D call: TRBD1 (5 bases). V lost 7 bases and J lost 4, with 16 bases in between. The CDR3 contains 14 residues.